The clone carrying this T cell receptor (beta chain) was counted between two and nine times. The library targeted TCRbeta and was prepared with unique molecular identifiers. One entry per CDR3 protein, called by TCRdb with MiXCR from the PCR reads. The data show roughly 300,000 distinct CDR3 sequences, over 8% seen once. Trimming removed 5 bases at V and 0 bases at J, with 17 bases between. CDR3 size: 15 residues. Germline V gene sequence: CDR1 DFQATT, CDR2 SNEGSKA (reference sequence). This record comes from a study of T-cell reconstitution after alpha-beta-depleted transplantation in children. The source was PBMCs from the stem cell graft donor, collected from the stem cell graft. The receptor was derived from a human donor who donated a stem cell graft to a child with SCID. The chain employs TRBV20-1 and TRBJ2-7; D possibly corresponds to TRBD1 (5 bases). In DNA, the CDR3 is TGCAGTGCTGCGACAGCATCCTTGCCCTCCTACGAGCAGTACTTC. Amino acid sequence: CSAATASLPSYEQYF.